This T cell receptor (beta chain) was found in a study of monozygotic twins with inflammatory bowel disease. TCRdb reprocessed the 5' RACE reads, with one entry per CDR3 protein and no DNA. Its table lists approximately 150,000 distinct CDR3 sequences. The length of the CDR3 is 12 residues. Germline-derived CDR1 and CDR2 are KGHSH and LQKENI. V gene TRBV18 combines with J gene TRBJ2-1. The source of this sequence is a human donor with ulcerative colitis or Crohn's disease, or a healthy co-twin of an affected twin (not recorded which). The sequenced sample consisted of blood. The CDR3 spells CASSNQGGEQFF. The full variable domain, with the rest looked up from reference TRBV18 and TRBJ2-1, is NAGVMQNPRHLVRRRGQEARLRCSPMKGHSHVYWYRQLPEEGLKFMVYLQKENIIDESGMPKERFSAEFPKEGPSILRIQQVVRGDSAAYFCASSNQGGEQFFGPGTRLTVL.